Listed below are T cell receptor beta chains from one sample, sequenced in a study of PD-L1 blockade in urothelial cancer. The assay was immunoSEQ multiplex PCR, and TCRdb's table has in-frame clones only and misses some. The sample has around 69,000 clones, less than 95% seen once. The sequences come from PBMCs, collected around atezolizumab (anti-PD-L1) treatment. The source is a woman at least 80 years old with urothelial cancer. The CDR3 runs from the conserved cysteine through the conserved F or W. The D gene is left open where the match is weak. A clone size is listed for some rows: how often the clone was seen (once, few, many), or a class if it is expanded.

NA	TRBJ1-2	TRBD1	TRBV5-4	TGTGCCAGCAGCTCCGGGACAGGCCCTTATGGCTACACCTTC	CASSSGTGPYGYTF
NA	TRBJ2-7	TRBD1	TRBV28	TGTGCCAGCCTACGGGACAGCTACGAGCAGTACTTC	CASLRDSYEQYF
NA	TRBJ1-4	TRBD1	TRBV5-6	TGTGCCAGCAGCCGGGGACAGGGGGATGAAAAACTGTTTTTT	CASSRGQGDEKLFF
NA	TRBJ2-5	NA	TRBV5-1	TGCGCCAGCAGCTTGGATTCGGGAGAGACCCAGTACTTC	CASSLDSGETQYF
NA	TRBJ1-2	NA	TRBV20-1	TGCAGTGCTAGTTTAGTCTATGGCTACACCTTC	CSASLVYGYTF
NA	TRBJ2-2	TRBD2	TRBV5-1	TGCGCCAGCAGCTTGGGACTAGCGGGAGGTGCCGACGGGGAGCTGTTTTTT	CASSLGLAGGADGELFF
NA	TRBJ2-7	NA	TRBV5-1	TGCGCCAGCAGCAATACCGGGAGCTCCCTCGAGCAGTACTTC	CASSNTGSSLEQYF
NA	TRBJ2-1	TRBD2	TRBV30	TGTGCCTGGGGACTAGCGGGAAGTGGCTCCTACAATGAGCAGTTCTTC	CAWGLAGSGSYNEQFF
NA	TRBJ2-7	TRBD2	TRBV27	TGTGCCAGCAGTCCCCGGGGTAGCGGGGACTCCTACGAGCAGTACTTC	CASSPRGSGDSYEQYF
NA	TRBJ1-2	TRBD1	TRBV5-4	TGTGCCAGCAGCTGGGCCGGGACAGGGTTCTATGGCTACACCTTC	CASSWAGTGFYGYTF
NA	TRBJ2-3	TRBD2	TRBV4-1	TGCGCCAGCAGCCTTACTAGCGGAGGTACAGATACGCAGTATTTT	CASSLTSGGTDTQYF
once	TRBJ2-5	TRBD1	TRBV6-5	TGTGCCAGCAGTTCCCCAGGGGGCGGGGAGACCCAGTACTTC	CASSSPGGGETQYF
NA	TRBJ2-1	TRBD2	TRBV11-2	TGTGCCAGCAGCTTAGATTTTCACGGGAGGGATAATGAGCAGTTCTTC	CASSLDFHGRDNEQFF
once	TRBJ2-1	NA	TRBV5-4	TGTGCCAGCACCAGCCAGGGGTCCTACAATGAGCAGTTCTTC	CASTSQGSYNEQFF
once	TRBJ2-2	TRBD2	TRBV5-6	TGTGCCTCTCTAGCGGGAGGGACCGGGGAGCTGTTTTTT	CASLAGGTGELFF
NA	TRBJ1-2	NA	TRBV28	TGTGCCAGCAGTTTCGGGGGTTCCCTGGCCTATGGCTACACCTTC	CASSFGGSLAYGYTF
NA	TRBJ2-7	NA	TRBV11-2	TGTGCCAGCAGCTGGGGGGGCTTACGGAACGAGCAGTACTTC	CASSWGGLRNEQYF
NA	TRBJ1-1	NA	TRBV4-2	TGTGCCAGCAGCCAAGGTGGGACAAACCTGAACACTGAAGCTTTCTTT	CASSQGGTNLNTEAFF
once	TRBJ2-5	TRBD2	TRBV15	TGTGCCACCAGCAGAGCTAAAGGACTAGCGGGAGTCAGAGAGACCCAGTACTTC	CATSRAKGLAGVRETQYF
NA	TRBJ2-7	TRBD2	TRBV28	TGTGCCAGCGAGCGGGAGGGGTACGAGCAGTACTTC	CASEREGYEQYF
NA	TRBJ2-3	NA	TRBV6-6	TGTGCCAGCAGTTACCTTCGGGGTACGCAGTATTTT	CASSYLRGTQYF
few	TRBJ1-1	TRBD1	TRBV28	TGTGCCAGTACAGGGGGTCAGAGGACTGAAGCTTTCTTT	CASTGGQRTEAFF
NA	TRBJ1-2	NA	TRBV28	TGTGCCAGCAGCCCTCGGGGAGGGGGCTATGGCTACACCTTC	CASSPRGGGYGYTF
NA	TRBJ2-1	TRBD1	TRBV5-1	TGCGCCAGCAGCTTGGATGGGGCAGGGGGTTGGGATGAGCAGTTCTTC	CASSLDGAGGWDEQFF
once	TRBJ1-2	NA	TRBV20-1	TGCAGTGCCGATTCCGGTGGCTACACCTTC	CSADSGGYTF
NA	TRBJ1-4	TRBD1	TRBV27	TGTGCCAGCAGTCCGTACAGGGGCGTAAATGAAAAACTGTTTTTT	CASSPYRGVNEKLFF
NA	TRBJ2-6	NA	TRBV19	TGTGCCAGTAGTCCCCGGACAGTCTCTGGGGCCAACGTCCTGACTTTC	CASSPRTVSGANVLTF
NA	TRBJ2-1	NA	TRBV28	TGTGCCAGCAACCAGGGTCGCAATGAGCAGTTCTTC	CASNQGRNEQFF
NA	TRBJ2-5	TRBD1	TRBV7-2	TGTGCCAGCAGCATAGGGGGGACAGGGGTAGAGACCCAGTACTTC	CASSIGGTGVETQYF
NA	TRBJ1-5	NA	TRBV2	TGTGCCAGCTCCCGTTGGAGTAGCAATCAGCCCCAGCATTTT	CASSRWSSNQPQHF
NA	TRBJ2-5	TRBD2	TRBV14	TGTGCCAGCAGCCTGCAGCGGGGCGGGACCCAGTACTTC	CASSLQRGGTQYF
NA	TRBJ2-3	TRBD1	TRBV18	TGTGCCAGCTCACCTCCCAGGGGGCAAGCAGCAGATACGCAGTATTTT	CASSPPRGQAADTQYF
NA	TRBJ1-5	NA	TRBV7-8	TGTGCCAGCAGCTTTATATCCGGGGGAGGCAATCAGCCCCAGCATTTT	CASSFISGGGNQPQHF
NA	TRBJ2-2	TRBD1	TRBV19	TGTGCCAGTAGTTTCCACTTTGACAGGGATCGAACCGGGGAGCTGTTTTTT	CASSFHFDRDRTGELFF
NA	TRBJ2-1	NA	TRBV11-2	TGTGCCAGCAGCTTATTGGGGGGAGGCTGGACCTACAATGAGCAGTTCTTC	CASSLLGGGWTYNEQFF
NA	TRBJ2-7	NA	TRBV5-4	TGTGCCAGCAGCTTAGGAGGGGGCCCCTACGAGCAGTACTTC	CASSLGGGPYEQYF
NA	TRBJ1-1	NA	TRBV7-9	TGTGCCAGCAGCTCGGAGGGGCCTGAAGCTTTCTTT	CASSSEGPEAFF
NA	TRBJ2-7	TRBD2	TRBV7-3	TGTGCCAGCAGCTTAGGCGGGAGTGGCTACGAGCAGTACTTC	CASSLGGSGYEQYF
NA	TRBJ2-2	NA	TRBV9	TGTGCCAGCAGCGTAGACGGGACCGGGGAGCTGTTTTTT	CASSVDGTGELFF
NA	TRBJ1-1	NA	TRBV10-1	TGCGCCAGCAGTGAGACCGGGGACACTGAAGCTTTCTTT	CASSETGDTEAFF
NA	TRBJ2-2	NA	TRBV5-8	TGTGCCAGCAGCTTGGGTTTGGGGCTGGTGAACACCGGGGAGCTGTTTTTT	CASSLGLGLVNTGELFF
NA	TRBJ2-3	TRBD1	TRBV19	TGTGCCAGTCGCCGGGACAGGGGATCAGATACGCAGTATTTT	CASRRDRGSDTQYF
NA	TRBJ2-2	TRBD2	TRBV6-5	TGTGCCAGCAGTCCTAGCGGGAGGGTTACCGGGGAGCTGTTTTTT	CASSPSGRVTGELFF
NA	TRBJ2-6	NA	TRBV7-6	TGTGCCAGCAGCTTAAGGTCAGGGATCTCTGGGGCCAACGTCCTGACTTTC	CASSLRSGISGANVLTF
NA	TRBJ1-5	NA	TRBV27	TGTGCCAGCAGTTTGGAGGGGGGGAGCAATCAGCCCCAGCATTTT	CASSLEGGSNQPQHF
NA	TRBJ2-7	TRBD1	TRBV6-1	TGTGCCAGCAGTGAGGGGACAGGGTTCTACGAGCAGTACTTC	CASSEGTGFYEQYF
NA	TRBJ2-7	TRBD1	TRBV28	TGTGCCAGCAGTCTCTCCGGGACAGGATCTTACGAGCAGTACTTC	CASSLSGTGSYEQYF
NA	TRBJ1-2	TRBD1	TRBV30	TGTGCCTGCGGACAGGCCGATAGCCGACCACTGAACTATGGCTACACCTTC	CACGQADSRPLNYGYTF
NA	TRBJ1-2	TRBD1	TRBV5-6	TGTGCCAGCAGGCCTCGAACAGGGGGTAATAACTATGGCTACACCTTC	CASRPRTGGNNYGYTF
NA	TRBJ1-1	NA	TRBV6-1	TGTGCCAGCAGTGAGGGGCCTTGGACTGAAGCTTTCTTT	CASSEGPWTEAFF
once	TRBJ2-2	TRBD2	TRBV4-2	TGTGCCAGCAGCCAAAGGGGGGTTAGCGGGAGGCTTAACACCGGGGAGCTGTTTTTT	CASSQRGVSGRLNTGELFF
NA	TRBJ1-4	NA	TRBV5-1	TGCGCCAGCACCCCGAGGGGCCCGGGGGATGAAAAACTGTTTTTT	CASTPRGPGDEKLFF
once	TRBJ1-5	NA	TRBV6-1	TGTGCCAGCAGTGAACCGGCAGGGGTAAATCAGCCCCAGCATTTT	CASSEPAGVNQPQHF
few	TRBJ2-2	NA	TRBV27	TGTGCCAGCAGTTTGTCACACACGAACACCGGGGAGCTGTTTTTT	CASSLSHTNTGELFF
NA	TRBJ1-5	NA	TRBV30	TGTGCCTGGAGTAACCAGGGACTACAGCCCCAGCATTTT	CAWSNQGLQPQHF